This T cell receptor (beta chain) was found in a study of OX40 agonist ivuxolimab in advanced cancers. Study in general: Patients enrolled in dose escalation were diagnosed with hepatocellular carcinoma, melanoma, renal cell or head and neck cancer. Study conclusions and caveats: Among the nonresponders, some also had low normalized T-cell clonal expansion.

In regard to this clone: Its antigen is as yet unknown.

CDR3 length equals 14 residues. Germline-derived CDR1 and CDR2 are MNHEY and SVGAGI. The V gene lost 0 bases and the J gene lost 3 bases, with 9 bases spanning the gap. Clones were sequenced by immunoSEQ multiplex PCR, and TCRdb holds only the in-frame ones, with some missing. The repertoire consists of tens of thousands of clones, with over 90% occurring once and the leading ten covering roughly 6.4%. Autoimmune disease history or systemic immunosuppression excluded patients. The V call is TRBV6-5, the J call TRBJ2-7; D is ambiguous. This specimen was CD4+ or CD8+ T cells sorted from blood, taken in a trial of the OX40 agonist ivuxolimab. The receptor was derived from an adult with an advanced solid tumor such as melanoma, head and neck, liver or kidney cancer. The CDR3 reads CASSYSNSFYEQYF. The DNA of the CDR3 is TGTGCCAGCAGTTACTCGAACAGCTTCTACGAGCAGTACTTC.